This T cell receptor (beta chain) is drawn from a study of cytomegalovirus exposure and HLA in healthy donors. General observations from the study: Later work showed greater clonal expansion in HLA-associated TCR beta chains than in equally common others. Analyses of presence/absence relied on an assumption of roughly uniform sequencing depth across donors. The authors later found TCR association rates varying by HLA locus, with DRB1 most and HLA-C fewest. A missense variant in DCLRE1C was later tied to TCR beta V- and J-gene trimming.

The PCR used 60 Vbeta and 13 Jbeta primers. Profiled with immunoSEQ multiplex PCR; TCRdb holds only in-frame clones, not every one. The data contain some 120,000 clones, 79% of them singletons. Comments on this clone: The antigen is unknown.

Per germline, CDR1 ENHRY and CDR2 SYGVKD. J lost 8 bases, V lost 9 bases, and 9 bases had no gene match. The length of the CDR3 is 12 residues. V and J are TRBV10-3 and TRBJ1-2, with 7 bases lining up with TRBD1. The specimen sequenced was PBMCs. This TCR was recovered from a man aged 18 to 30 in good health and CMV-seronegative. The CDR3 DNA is TGTGCCATACGGGAGGGGGCTGAGGGCTACACCTTC. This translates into CAIREGAEGYTF.